One sample yielded the 31 T cell receptor beta chains listed below, sequenced in a study of early stage breast cancer tumors. TCRdb's copy holds only in-frame clones and misses some; the assay was immunoSEQ multiplex PCR. The sample includes around 13,000 clones, 70% to 80% of them seen just once. The specimen was normal breast tissue next to the tumor. Source of these receptors: a person aged 45-65 years with breast cancer.

The V call is TRBV7-3, the J call TRBJ2-4; 7 bases map to TRBD1. The CDR3 has 15 amino acids. Germline-derived CDR1 and CDR2 are SGHTA and FQGTGA. Losses at the gene ends were 5 bases for V and 6 bases for J; bases not matched to a gene: 10. In DNA, the CDR3 is TGTGCCAGCAGCGACCCGCGGACAGGCCTAAACATTCAGTACTTC. Translated: CASSDPRTGLNIQYF.

A few counts support this clone. This chain connects TRBV11-2 to TRBJ1-4; D uncertain. Germline V gene lookup returns CDR1 SGHAT and CDR2 FQNNGV. This CDR3 contains 13 residues. The V gene lost 1 base and the J gene lost 5 bases, with 5 bases spanning the gap. The CDR3 protein is CASSLGLNEKLFF. The CDR3 nucleotides read TGTGCCAGCAGCTTAGGGCTGAATGAAAAACTGTTTTTT.

The chain joins TRBV5-8 to TRBJ2-1; unclear D gene. The V and J ends lost 4 bases and 0 bases respectively, with 11 bases between them. Germline CDR1 SGHTS, CDR2 YDEGEE. This CDR3 region has 15 residues. The CDR3 loop is CASSPDGGSYNEQFF. CDR3 sequence (DNA): TGTGCCAGCAGCCCGGACGGCGGCTCCTACAATGAGCAGTTCTTC.

The chain recombines TRBV9 with TRBJ2-3; no clear D gene. V was cut by 7 bases and J by 0 bases, with 12 bases left in between. Germline values: CDR1 SGDLS, CDR2 YYNGEE. The CDR3 has 14 residues. CDR3 sequence (DNA): TGTGCCAGCTCCTTAAGAACTAGCACAGATACGCAGTATTTT. It encodes CASSLRTSTDTQYF.

This clone was seen more than once but under ten times. V and J are TRBV19 and TRBJ1-1; 11 bases match TRBD1. J gave up 4 bases and V 9 bases, and 13 bases lay outside the gene matches. The germline V gene encodes CDR1 LNHDA and CDR2 SQIVND (reference sequence). This CDR3 contains 16 residues. CDR3: CASGRTGGSGGTEAFF. CDR3 sequence (DNA): TGTGCCAGCGGAAGGACAGGGGGCTCTGGTGGCACTGAAGCTTTCTTT.

V gene TRBV2 combines with J gene TRBJ2-1; TRBD2 aligns across 15 bases. The CDR3 totals 17 residues. The germline gives CDR1 SNHLY, CDR2 FYNNEI. The junction had 9 bases not matched to a gene; V was cut back by 7 bases and J by 5 bases. In nucleotides, the CDR3 is TGTGCCAGCACCGGACTAGCGGGGGGGGGCTTCCACAATGAGCAGTTCTTC. It encodes CASTGLAGGGFHNEQFF.

J is TRBJ1-4 and V is TRBV15; D may be TRBD1 (6 bases). The CDR3 consists of 15 residues. Per the germline V gene, CDR1 is LNHNV and CDR2 is YYDKDF (reference sequence). Deletions cut 4 bases from V and 10 bases from J, with 19 bases between. The CDR3 reads CATSTGTLGRIKLFF. The DNA of the CDR3 is TGTGCCACCAGCACTGGGACACTGGGACGAATAAAACTGTTTTTT.

This clone appeared once. J is TRBJ2-7 and V is TRBV19, with a weak D call TRBD2 (5 bases). In germline, CDR1 is LNHDA, CDR2 SQIVND (reference sequence). Trimming took off 8 bases at V and 3 bases at J, with 17 bases between the two ends. The CDR3 is 14 amino acids. CDR3 nucleotide sequence: TGTGCCAGTGCCTTTCGGTCCGGGAACTACGAGCAGTACTTC. Translated: CASAFRSGNYEQYF.

This clone is deemed large. The chain joins TRBV5-5 to TRBJ1-6; 7 positions agree with TRBD1. This CDR3 is built from 15 residues. The trim removed 3 bases at V and 8 bases at J, leaving 8 bases unmatched. Germline CDR1 SGHKS, CDR2 YYEKEE (reference sequence). CDR3 nucleotides: TGTGCCAGCAGCTGGACGACAGGGAGAGATTCACCCCTCCACTTT. It encodes CASSWTTGRDSPLHF.

The J gene is TRBJ1-3, the V gene TRBV7-9; weak D call: TRBD1 (5 bases). V shed 3 bases and J shed 0 bases, with 18 bases lying between them. There are 18 residues in the CDR3. Germline assignment: CDR1 SEHNR and CDR2 FQNEAQ (reference sequence). CDR3 bases: TGTGCCAGCAGCTTTGCAACTCGGGACTTGAACTCTGGAAACACCATATATTTT. This encodes CASSFATRDLNSGNTIYF.

In DNA form, the CDR3 reads TGTGCCAGCAGCCAAGAACTCAGGCTGGTGAGCTCCTACGAGCAGTACTTC. Translation: CASSQELRLVSSYEQYF. The chain combines TRBV14 with TRBJ2-7; D is undetermined. V dropped 0 bases and J dropped 0 bases, with 15 bases sitting between them. Germline CDR1 SGHDN, CDR2 FVKESK. The CDR3 totals 17 residues. The full variable domain, in which reference TRBV14 and TRBJ2-7 provide the parts outside the CDR3, is EAGVTQFPSHSVIEKGQTVTLRCDPISGHDNLYWYRRVMGKEIKFLLHFVKESKQDESGMPNNRFLAERTGGTYSTLKVQPAELEDSGVYFCASSQELRLVSSYEQYFGPGTRLTVT.

The gene calls are TRBV4-2 and TRBJ2-5; 13 bases are a match to TRBD2. The CDR3 is 16 amino acids. V lost 4 bases, J lost 3 bases, and 5 bases stayed unmatched. CDR1 and CDR2 from the germline V gene are LGHNA and YNFKEQ. CDR3 amino acids: CASSPWGTSGKETQYF. For the CDR3, the DNA is TGTGCCAGCAGCCCCTGGGGGACTAGCGGGAAAGAGACCCAGTACTTC.

Worth noting for this clone: Compared with germline, one end of the junction differs, possibly owing to a read error. The chain employs TRBV11-1 and TRBJ2-5, with 10 bases identical to TRBD2. Germline-derived CDR1 and CDR2 are SGHAT and FQDESV (reference sequence). The CDR3 loop spans 14 amino acids. Written as DNA, the CDR3 is TGTGCCAGCAGCCTAGCGGGAGTGGAGGAGACCCAGTACTTC. Its translation is CASSLAGVEETQYF. Together with reference TRBV11-1 and TRBJ2-5, the CDR3 gives the full variable domain: EAEVAQSPRYKITEKSQAVAFWCDPISGHATLYWYRQILGQGPELLVQFQDESVVDDSQLPKDRFSAERLKGVDSTLKIQPAELGDSAMYLCASSLAGVEETQYFGPGTRLLVL.

This clone was picked up a small number of times. V usage is TRBV15 and J usage is TRBJ2-7; 11 positions match TRBD1. This CDR3 comprises 18 residues. CDR1 and CDR2 (germline): LNHNV, YYDKDF (reference sequence). V was clipped by 5 bases and J by 3 bases; unmatched bases: 15. CDR3 residues: CATSGAVPGQGVLYEQYF. In DNA form, the CDR3 reads TGTGCCACCAGCGGGGCTGTCCCGGGACAGGGGGTTCTCTACGAGCAGTACTTC.

The sample holds a few counts of this clone. V gene TRBV18 combines with J gene TRBJ2-7, with unresolved D. Germline V gene data show CDR1 as KGHSH and CDR2 as LQKENI. The V gene lost 6 bases and the J gene lost 1 base, with 10 bases spanning the gap. CDR3 size: 13 residues. In DNA, the CDR3 is TGTGCCAGCTCTGGGAAGGAATCCTACGAGCAGTACTTC. This sequence encodes CASSGKESYEQYF.

The V and J genes are TRBV27 and TRBJ2-1; 9 positions match TRBD2. The CDR3 has 15 residues. Germline values: CDR1 MNHEY, CDR2 SMNVEV (reference sequence). V lost 5 bases and J lost 2; bases outside the gene matches: 4. The CDR3 is CASSPRLAAYNEQFF. The CDR3 region has the DNA TGTGCCAGCAGTCCCCGACTAGCGGCCTACAATGAGCAGTTCTTC.

This chain links TRBV6-6 with TRBJ1-1; weak D call: TRBD1 (6 bases). V dropped 5 bases and J dropped 0 bases, with 10 bases sitting between them. The CDR3 contains 14 residues. Per the germline V gene, CDR1 is MNHNY and CDR2 is SVGAGI (reference sequence). The CDR3, as DNA: TGTGCCAGCAGTAGCAGGGGCTTGAACACTGAAGCTTTCTTT. It codes for CASSSRGLNTEAFF.

The V and J genes are TRBV10-1 and TRBJ2-7; D may be TRBD2 (6 bases). Germline CDR1 reads WNHNN; CDR2 reads SYGVQD (reference sequence). The CDR3 has 15 amino acids. The V end was cut by 3 bases, the J end by 3 bases, with 15 bases between. The CDR3 DNA reads as TGCGCCAGCAGTGACCCGGGACTTGGCCGCTACGAGCAGTACTTC. Its protein product is CASSDPGLGRYEQYF.

The chain combines TRBV19 with TRBJ2-5; no clear D gene. Germline-derived CDR1 and CDR2 are LNHDA and SQIVND (reference sequence). V gave up 7 bases and J gave up 5 bases, with 17 bases separating them. CDR3 size: 14 residues. CDR3 coding DNA: TGTGCCAGTACCTCCGGGTTAAAATGGGAGACCCAGTACTTC. Residues: CASTSGLKWETQYF. The full variable domain, its missing parts supplied by reference TRBV19 and TRBJ2-5, is DGGITQSPKYLFRKEGQNVTLSCEQNLNHDAMYWYRQDPGQGLRLIYYSQIVNDFQKGDIAEGYSVSREKKESFPLTVTSAQKNPTAFYLCASTSGLKWETQYFGPGTRLLVL.

CDR3 protein: CASSENTEAFF. The CDR3 DNA sequence: TGTGCCAGCAGTGAGAACACTGAAGCTTTCTTT. This rearrangement joins TRBV2 to TRBJ1-1, with D uncertain. The germline CDR1 and CDR2 sequences are SNHLY and FYNNEI. The CDR3 spans 11 residues. V lost 3 bases and J lost 1, with 0 bases in between.

V and J are TRBV11-2 and TRBJ1-6; D unclear. The germline CDR1 and CDR2 sequences are SGHAT and FQNNGV. V dropped 5 bases and J dropped 7 bases, with 12 bases sitting between them. This CDR3 has 14 amino acids. The CDR3 here is CASSLGGLNSPLHF. The CDR3 DNA reads TGTGCCAGCAGCCTGGGAGGGCTGAATTCACCCCTCCACTTT.

The rearrangement uses TRBV9 and TRBJ2-3, with TRBD2 matching over 8 bases. CDR1 is SGDLS, CDR2 YYNGEE, per germline. The CDR3 is 16 amino acids. Trimming took 0 bases from V and 1 from J; bases not matched to a gene: 4. The CDR3 coding sequence is TGTGCCAGCAGCGTAGGAAGTAGCGGGGGCACAGATACGCAGTATTTT. Residues: CASSVGSSGGTDTQYF.

The chain combines TRBV12-1 with TRBJ2-1; the table's TRBD1 call for D was not verified on the DNA. TRBV12-1 is recorded as a pseudogene. The CDR3 runs 15 residues. CDR3 sequence (DNA): TGTGCCAGCAGCTTCACAGGGGGTGTAGTGAATGAGCAGTTCTTC. This translates into CASSFTGGVVNEQFF.

The rearrangement uses TRBV4-1 and TRBJ2-7, with 12 bases lining up with TRBD1. There are 17 residues in the CDR3. Germline V gene lookup returns CDR1 MGHRA and CDR2 YSYEKL. The V gene end was trimmed by 4 bases and the J gene end by 2 bases; junction bases not matched to a gene: 9. CDR3 nucleotide sequence: TGCGCCAGCAGCCCGGACATGTGGGACAGGGGGCCCTACGAGCAGTACTTC. This codes for CASSPDMWDRGPYEQYF.

Judged by abundance, this clone is medium-sized. This chain joins TRBV27 and TRBJ1-6; 8 bases align to TRBD1. CDR3 length equals 15 residues. V shed 6 bases and J 7 bases; nucleotides not matched to a gene: 8. Looked up from germline, CDR1 is MNHEY and CDR2 is SMNVEV (reference sequence). For the CDR3, the DNA is TGTGCCAGCAGCCTGATGACAGGGGTGAATTCACCCCTCCACTTT. Protein product: CASSLMTGVNSPLHF.

The chain recombines TRBV6-6 with TRBJ2-1; 8 bases map to TRBD2. This CDR3 comprises 16 residues. Germline-derived CDR1 and CDR2 are MNHNY and SVGAGI (reference sequence). V dropped 0 bases and J dropped 6; count of bases not matched to a gene: 7. CDR3 sequence (DNA): TGTGCCAGCAGTTACTCAAGCGGGAGACCTCTCAATGAGCAGTTCTTC. This codes for CASSYSSGRPLNEQFF.

The count of this clone is one. The chain uses TRBV4-3 and TRBJ2-6; TRBD1 matches at 8 bases. The trim removed 4 bases at V and 0 bases at J, leaving 11 bases unmatched. Germline CDR1 is LGHNA and CDR2 is YSLEER. The CDR3 has 19 amino acids. In DNA form, the CDR3 reads TGCGCCAGCAGCCCGTTCCGGGACAGGACAAACTCTGGGGCCAACGTCCTGACTTTC. This encodes CASSPFRDRTNSGANVLTF.

The chain uses TRBV4-2 and TRBJ2-7; tentative D call: TRBD2 (6 bases). Germline loops: CDR1 LGHNA, CDR2 YNFKEQ. Trimming left V 1 base short and J 3 bases short, with 13 bases between. CDR3 length: 15 amino acids. CDR3 sequence reads: CASSQAGTSHYEQYF. The CDR3 nucleotides are TGTGCCAGCAGCCAAGCAGGGACTTCCCACTACGAGCAGTACTTC.

This clone was observed once. The CDR3 spells CATSEGQVTYGYTF. CDR3 coding DNA: TGTGCCACTTCGGAGGGACAGGTGACCTATGGCTACACCTTC. The chain is built from TRBV28 and TRBJ1-2, with TRBD1 matching 8 bases. Germline CDR1 and CDR2: MDHEN and SYDVKM. J lost 4 bases, V lost 10 bases, and 11 bases had no gene match. CDR3 length: 14 amino acids.

The chain joins TRBV2 to TRBJ1-1; the D gene is possibly TRBD1 (5 bases). The CDR3 length is 14 residues. Germline-derived CDR1 and CDR2 are SNHLY and FYNNEI. V was clipped by 7 bases and J by 6 bases, with 18 bases between them. This CDR3 reads CASTREIGGAEAFF. The CDR3 DNA reads as TGTGCCAGCACTCGAGAGATCGGGGGGGCTGAAGCTTTCTTT.

V usage is TRBV6-1 and J usage is TRBJ2-7, with 11 bases identical to TRBD2. Per germline, CDR1 MNHNS and CDR2 SASEGT. The CDR3 runs 13 residues. Unmatched junction bases numbered 5, after V lost 9 bases and J lost 4 bases. CDR3 nucleotide sequence: TGTGCCAGTATCAGGACTAGCGGGTACGAGCAGTACTTC. It specifies CASIRTSGYEQYF.